This TCR beta chain was recovered during a study of T-cell reconstitution after alpha-beta-depleted transplantation in children. Preparation of the TCRbeta library used unique molecular identifiers. TCRdb re-called the PCR reads with MiXCR, one entry per CDR3 protein. Of about 350,000 distinct CDR3 sequences detected, around 15% appear once; the ten largest clones hold about 41%. This CDR3 is built from 18 residues. Germline CDR1 and CDR2: LGHNA and YNFKEQ. V was clipped by 1 base and J by 5 bases; unmatched bases: 14. The V gene is TRBV4-2, the J gene TRBJ2-1, with 7 nucleotides matching TRBD2. The receptor's source is a male patient under 10 years old who had a stem cell transplant for acute lymphoblastic leukemia, so the T cells may come from the graft donor. The sample consisted of PBMCs, mostly from graft donor cells, taken 360 days after TCRalphabeta/CD19-depleted stem cell transplant. The CDR3 loop is CASSQAPRAGYIDNEQFF. The CDR3 nucleotides are TGTGCCAGCAGCCAAGCCCCCCGAGCGGGGTATATCGACAATGAGCAGTTCTTC.